Presented here are 3 T cell receptor beta chains from one specimen sequenced in a study of T cells in Graves' hyperthyroidism and ophthalmopathy. It was RNA transcripts that yielded the amplified TCR beta CDR3 regions. Carried out on the TCR CDR3, a first-round RT-PCR used the HTBI primer set. MiXCR was run by TCRdb on the multiplex PCR reads, yielding one entry per CDR3 protein. Of 250,000 or so distinct CDR3 sequences in the sample, 15% to 20% were seen once. Sequences were obtained from blood. The receptors here all came from a young woman with Graves' ophthalmopathy.

This clonotype has ten or more counts. The genes are TRBV4-2 and TRBJ2-1; D gene ambiguous. Trimming removed 0 bases at V and 10 bases at J, with 10 bases between. This CDR3 has 13 residues. Germline CDR1 LGHNA, CDR2 YNFKEQ. Written as DNA, the CDR3 is TGTGCCAGCAGCCAAGATCTAGATAGGGAGCAGTTCTTC. Translated: CASSQDLDREQFF.

The CDR3 loop is CASTSGGDNSPLHF. The DNA of the CDR3 is TGTGCCAGCACCTCAGGGGGCGATAATTCACCCCTCCACTTT. This chain links TRBV6-5 with TRBJ1-6; 8 nucleotides line up with TRBD1. V shed 7 bases, J shed 5 bases, and the junction held 4 bases outside the gene matches. Germline assignment: CDR1 MNHEY and CDR2 SVGAGI. The CDR3 totals 14 residues.

This chain connects TRBV27 to TRBJ2-2, with D tentatively TRBD1 (6 bases). This CDR3 comprises 15 residues. Germline values: CDR1 MNHEY, CDR2 SMNVEV (reference sequence). V was shortened by 4 bases and J by 5 bases, with 14 bases between the two germline ends. The CDR3 nucleotides read TGTGCCAGCAGTTCGAGGGACACCATTACCGGGGAGCTGTTTTTT. Protein: CASSSRDTITGELFF.